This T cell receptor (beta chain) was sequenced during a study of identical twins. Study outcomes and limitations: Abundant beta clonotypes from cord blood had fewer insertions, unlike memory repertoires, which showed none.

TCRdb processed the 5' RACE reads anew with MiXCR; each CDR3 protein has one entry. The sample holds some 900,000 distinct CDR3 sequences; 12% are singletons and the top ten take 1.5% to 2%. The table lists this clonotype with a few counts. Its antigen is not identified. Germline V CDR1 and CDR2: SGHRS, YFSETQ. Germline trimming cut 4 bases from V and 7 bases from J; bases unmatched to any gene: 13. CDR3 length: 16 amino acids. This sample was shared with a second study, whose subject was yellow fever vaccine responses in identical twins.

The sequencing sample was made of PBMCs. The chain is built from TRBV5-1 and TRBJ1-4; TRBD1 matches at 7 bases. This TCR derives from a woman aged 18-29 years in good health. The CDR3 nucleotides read TGCGCCAGCAGCAAGGATAAAGAGACAGGGTCTGAAAAACTGTTTTTT. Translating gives CASSKDKETGSEKLFF. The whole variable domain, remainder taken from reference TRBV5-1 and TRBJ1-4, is KAGVTQTPRYLIKTRGQQVTLSCSPISGHRSVSWYQQTPGQGLQFLFEYFSETQRNKGNFPGRFSGRQFSNSRSEMNVSTLELGDSALYLCASSKDKETGSEKLFFGSGTQLSVL.